Following are 18 T cell receptor beta chains from one sample sequenced in a study of T-cell reconstitution after alpha-beta-depleted transplantation in children. Unique molecular identifiers were built into the TCRbeta library. TCRdb reanalysed the PCR reads using MiXCR and keeps one entry per CDR3 protein. The data show nearly 400,000 distinct CDR3 sequences, around 21% seen once. The sequencing here drew on PBMCs from the stem cell graft donor, taken from the stem cell graft. Receptor source: a human donor who donated a stem cell graft to a child with acute myeloid leukemia.

The V and J genes are TRBV7-2 and TRBJ2-7; 11 bases agree with TRBD2. V was pared by 5 bases and J by 2 bases, with 5 bases of the junction left unmatched. The CDR3 consists of 15 residues. Germline-derived CDR1 and CDR2 are SGHTA and FQGNSA. Here the CDR3 reads CASSTTSGIAYEQYF. The CDR3, as DNA: TGTGCCAGCAGCACGACTAGCGGGATCGCCTACGAGCAGTACTTC.

This chain connects TRBV24-1 to TRBJ2-3, with 13 bases identical to TRBD2. J was trimmed by 2 bases and V by 2 bases; bases with no gene match: 6. The CDR3 runs 18 residues. Germline V gives CDR1 KGHDR, CDR2 SFDVKD. This CDR3 is CATSDYGTSGTHTDTQYF. The DNA of the CDR3 is TGTGCCACCAGTGATTACGGGACTAGCGGGACGCACACAGATACGCAGTATTTT.

There are many counts of this clonotype. This chain links TRBV25-1 with TRBJ2-2, with no clear D. Germline V CDR1 and CDR2: MGHDK, SYGVNS. The V end lost 7 bases, the J end lost 4 bases, and 16 bases lay between the germline ends. This CDR3 comprises 15 residues. CDR3 residues: CASTWAYEGTGELFF. Here the CDR3 DNA reads TGTGCCAGCACCTGGGCGTACGAAGGCACCGGGGAGCTGTTTTTT.

The chain uses TRBV27 and TRBJ2-7, with 8 positions matching TRBD1. The germline V gene has CDR1 MNHEY and CDR2 SMNVEV (reference sequence). CDR3 length equals 15 residues. The V and J ends lost 1 base and 4 bases, in that order; junction bases with no gene match: 6. The CDR3 DNA is TGTGCCAGCAGTTTATTGGGACAGGATATATACGAGCAGTACTTC. Translating it yields CASSLLGQDIYEQYF.

This rearrangement joins TRBV4-1 to TRBJ2-7; D ambiguous. Germline V CDR1 and CDR2: MGHRA, YSYEKL. The V and J ends lost 3 bases and 0 bases respectively, with 15 bases between them. The CDR3 has 16 amino acids. The CDR3, as DNA: TGCGCCAGCAGCCATGAGAGGAAAACCGTCTCCTACGAGCAGTACTTC. Its translation is CASSHERKTVSYEQYF.

This chain uses TRBV7-6 with TRBJ2-5; D not certain. CDR1 and CDR2 from the germline V gene are SGHVS and FNYEAQ. The CDR3 runs to 13 residues. Trimming removed 4 bases from V and 5 bases from J, with 11 bases in between. CDR3 nucleotides: TGTGCCAGCAGCTCACGACTCCCTGAGACCCAGTACTTC. Its translation: CASSSRLPETQYF.

This clonotype was seen more than once but under ten times. The V call is TRBV5-1, the J call TRBJ2-1, with D perhaps being TRBD1 or TRBD2 (6 bases each). Germline V gene data show CDR1 as SGHRS and CDR2 as YFSETQ. The CDR3 loop spans 14 amino acids. The V gene lost 0 bases and the J gene lost 9 bases, with 13 bases spanning the gap. The CDR3 loop is CASSLGPGGGEQFF. CDR3 nucleotide sequence: TGCGCCAGCAGCTTGGGGCCCGGGGGCGGTGAGCAGTTCTTC.

The chain couples TRBV28 to TRBJ2-7, with 12 nucleotides matching TRBD1. Losses at the gene ends were 3 bases for V and 3 bases for J; bases not matched to a gene: 9. This CDR3 comprises 17 residues. Germline CDR1 and CDR2: MDHEN and SYDVKM. The CDR3 region has the DNA TGTGCCAGCAGTTTGGGGACAGGGGGCTTCAAATTCTACGAGCAGTACTTC. As protein: CASSLGTGGFKFYEQYF.

CDR3: CSASGGLAGGVPSYEQYF. The CDR3 nucleotides are TGCAGTGCTAGTGGGGGACTAGCGGGAGGGGTGCCTTCCTACGAGCAGTACTTC. The chain carries TRBV20-1 and TRBJ2-7, with TRBD2 matching over 16 bases. CDR3 length: 18 residues. J lost 1 base, V lost 3 bases, and 9 bases had no gene match. Germline lookup yields CDR1 DFQATT and CDR2 SNEGSKA (reference sequence).

The chain is built from TRBV12-3 or TRBV12-4 and TRBJ1-2, with D perhaps matching TRBD1 (5 bases). The CDR3 contains 13 residues. Trimming pared 5 bases from V and 13 bases from J, leaving 20 bases between. The CDR3 DNA sequence: TGTGCCAGCAGTCGCTCGGGACCCAGCTCCCTCACCTTC. Translating it yields CASSRSGPSSLTF.

This chain uses TRBV29-1 with TRBJ2-1; 10 bases align to TRBD2. This CDR3 contains 14 residues. Germline CDR1 reads SQVTM; CDR2 reads ANQGSEA. The ends lost 5 bases at V and 9 bases at J; junction bases unmatched: 10. The CDR3 here is CSVRGLAGESEQFF. In DNA form, the CDR3 reads TGCAGCGTTCGCGGGCTAGCGGGAGAGAGTGAGCAGTTCTTC.

This clonotype was picked up many times. This chain connects TRBV5-6 to TRBJ2-7; D is perhaps TRBD1 (6 bases). The length of the CDR3 is 14 residues. The germline V gene has CDR1 SGHDT and CDR2 YYEEEE. The ends were cut back, 4 bases at V and 2 bases at J, with 13 bases in the middle. CDR3 DNA: TGTGCCAGCAGCACAAAACAGGGTCCCTACGAGCAGTACTTC. Its protein product is CASSTKQGPYEQYF.

J is TRBJ2-7 and V is TRBV13; 9 bases align to TRBD1. CDR1 PRHDT and CDR2 FYEKMQ come from the germline V gene (reference sequence). This CDR3 spans 15 amino acids. With V trimmed by 5 bases and J by 1 base, 6 bases remained unmatched. The CDR3 nucleotides read TGTGCCAGCAGCATTAGGACAGGGGCTTCCTACGAGCAGTACTTC. It specifies CASSIRTGASYEQYF.

This sequence joins TRBV12-3 or TRBV12-4 and TRBJ2-1, with 9 positions matching TRBD2. J lost 2 bases, V lost 4 bases, and 9 bases had no gene match. This CDR3 spans 17 amino acids. The CDR3 protein is CASSSSRIAGAYNEQFF. The CDR3 nucleotides read TGTGCCAGCAGTTCTTCCCGAATAGCGGGGGCCTACAATGAGCAGTTCTTC.

This rearrangement joins TRBV9 to TRBJ2-2; 13 positions match TRBD2. Germline CDR1 SGDLS, CDR2 YYNGEE. The CDR3 totals 16 residues. Germline trimming cut 0 bases from V and 5 bases from J; bases unmatched to any gene: 1. The CDR3 loop is CASSVGTSGSTGELFF. CDR3 bases: TGTGCCAGCAGCGTAGGGACTAGCGGGAGTACCGGGGAGCTGTTTTTT.

V and J are TRBV12-3 or TRBV12-4 and TRBJ2-7; D is uncertain. The V and J ends lost 5 bases and 5 bases respectively, with 7 bases between them. The CDR3 totals 11 residues. The CDR3 bases are TGTGCCAGCAGTGTAACAGACGAGCAGTACTTC. Protein: CASSVTDEQYF.

This clonotype was counted only a few times. CDR3 protein: CSVGLVGGYTF. The CDR3 region has the DNA TGCAGCGTTGGCTTAGTGGGAGGCTACACCTTC. This sequence joins TRBV29-1 and TRBJ1-2; D is uncertain. Germline CDR1 is SQVTM and CDR2 is ANQGSEA. The CDR3 loop spans 11 amino acids. Trimming took off 4 bases at V and 8 bases at J, with 11 bases between the two ends.

This clonotype was counted at least ten times. This chain links TRBV5-1 with TRBJ2-5; 9 nucleotides match TRBD1. J lost 5 bases, V lost 5 bases, and 7 bases had no gene match. The length of the CDR3 is 14 residues. From germline, CDR1 is SGHRS and CDR2 YFSETQ. The CDR3 nucleotides are TGCGCCAGCAGTCAGGACAGGGGAGAGGAGACCCAGTACTTC. Translation: CASSQDRGEETQYF.